The 13 T cell receptor beta chains listed next were all sequenced from one sample in a study of blood T cell repertoires in COVID-19. TCRdb keeps only in-frame clones here, not all; method: immunoSEQ multiplex PCR. The sample records more than 100,000 clones, 65% to 80% being singletons. The specimen was peripheral blood. The receptors stem from a human donor with acute or convalescent COVID-19. The donor label of this sample is uncertain.

This clone was seen a few times. J is TRBJ2-5 and V is TRBV9; 9 nucleotides align to TRBD2. Per the germline V gene, CDR1 is SGDLS and CDR2 is YYNGEE. CDR3 size: 16 residues. J lost 5 bases, V lost 0 bases, and 8 bases had no gene match. The CDR3 reads CASSVAGAGGPETQYF. For the CDR3, the DNA is TGTGCCAGCAGCGTAGCTGGAGCGGGGGGCCCCGAGACCCAGTACTTC.

This clone was counted a single time. The chain carries TRBV9 and TRBJ1-6; 8 positions agree with TRBD1. V lost 0 bases to trimming and J lost 8 bases; unmatched junction nucleotides: 4. The length of the CDR3 is 15 residues. The germline V gene encodes CDR1 SGDLS and CDR2 YYNGEE. CDR3 region: CASSVAPTGDSPLHF. Here the CDR3 DNA reads TGTGCCAGCAGCGTAGCCCCGACAGGGGATTCACCCCTCCACTTT.

Regarding this clone: Other DNA variants within this sample encode the same CDR3. The chain uses TRBV20-1 and TRBJ1-1; D not certain. Germline V gives CDR1 DFQATT, CDR2 SNEGSKA (reference sequence). V gave up 1 base and J gave up 8 bases, with 8 bases separating them. The CDR3 covers 11 residues. The CDR3 loop is CSARGGTEAFF. In DNA form, the CDR3 reads TGCAGTGCTAGAGGAGGCACAGAAGCTTTCTTT.

This sequence joins TRBV7-8 and TRBJ2-3; the match to TRBD1 covers 8 bases. The V and J ends lost 10 bases and 5 bases, in that order; junction bases with no gene match: 17. The CDR3 is 16 amino acids. CDR1 and CDR2 from the germline V gene are SGHVS and FQNEAQ. The CDR3 protein is CATFDSYQGAEDTQYF. The CDR3 region has the DNA TGTGCCACCTTTGACTCCTACCAGGGGGCTGAAGATACGCAGTATTTT.

This clone was counted a few times. The chain couples TRBV19 to TRBJ1-1, with D possibly being TRBD1 (6 bases). V gave up 5 bases and J gave up 3 bases, with 25 bases separating them. CDR3 size: 18 residues. Germline values: CDR1 LNHDA, CDR2 SQIVND (reference sequence). The CDR3 DNA reads as TGTGCCAGTAGTGGGAGAGGTTTAGGTCAGGGGAGGGACACTGAAGCTTTCTTT. Its protein product is CASSGRGLGQGRDTEAFF.

This clone was observed once. This chain connects TRBV7-2 to TRBJ2-5; 8 bases align to TRBD1. From germline, CDR1 is SGHTA and CDR2 FQGNSA. V shed 5 bases and J 5 bases; nucleotides not matched to a gene: 7. The CDR3 has 14 amino acids. The CDR3 nucleotides read TGTGCCAGCAGCACCCATGGACAGGGCGAGACCCAGTACTTC. This gives the protein CASSTHGQGETQYF.

This chain uses TRBV6-6 with TRBJ2-5; 7 positions match TRBD1. In germline, CDR1 is MNHNY, CDR2 SVGAGI (reference sequence). This CDR3 is 14 amino acids long. The junction had 1 base not matched to a gene; V was cut back by 2 bases and J by 1 base. The CDR3 reads CASSYGTVQETQYF. In DNA form, the CDR3 reads TGTGCCAGCAGTTACGGGACAGTCCAAGAGACCCAGTACTTC.

This chain joins TRBV2 and TRBJ2-5, with a weak D call TRBD1 (5 bases). Deletions cut 4 bases from V and 5 bases from J, with 11 bases between. Germline V gene lookup returns CDR1 SNHLY and CDR2 FYNNEI. This CDR3 contains 13 residues. In DNA form, the CDR3 reads TGTGCCAGCAGTGCGCAGGGCTGGGAGACCCAGTACTTC. As protein: CASSAQGWETQYF.

The CDR3 nucleotides are TGTGCCAGCAGCCCAGAGGACAATGAGCAGTTCTTC. Translating gives CASSPEDNEQFF. The chain is built from TRBV9 and TRBJ2-1, with D unresolved. This CDR3 has 12 amino acids. CDR1 and CDR2 (germline): SGDLS, YYNGEE. Trimming shortened V by 4 bases and J by 5 bases, and 7 bases separated the two germline ends.

The V and J genes are TRBV5-6 and TRBJ2-2, with D perhaps TRBD1 (6 bases). The V gene lost 4 bases and the J gene lost 1 base, with 14 bases spanning the gap. This CDR3 has 16 amino acids. Germline CDR1 reads SGHDT; CDR2 reads YYEEEE. Written as DNA, the CDR3 is TGTGCCAGCAGCGCGCCTCAGACAGGGAACACCGGGGAGCTGTTTTTT. Its protein is CASSAPQTGNTGELFF.

As DNA, the CDR3 is TGTGCCAGCAGTTTGGCAGGTTATGGGCCCCAGCATTTT. Translation: CASSLAGYGPQHF. The rearrangement links TRBV12-3 or TRBV12-4 to TRBJ1-5; D call uncertain. The CDR3 sequence is 13 residues long. Trimming removed 3 bases from V and 9 bases from J, with 12 bases in between.

This chain links TRBV7-2 with TRBJ2-1; the D is unclear. Germline CDR1 is SGHTA and CDR2 is FQGNSA. The CDR3 loop spans 13 amino acids. Trimming removed 3 bases at V and 6 bases at J, with 9 bases between. In DNA, the CDR3 is TGTGCCAGCAGCTTTGAGAGAGTCAATGAGCAGTTCTTC. Its protein is CASSFERVNEQFF.

The chain has TRBV5-8 and TRBJ2-1, with D tentatively TRBD1 (5 bases). V lost 3 bases to trimming and J lost 0 bases, with 10 bases between them. Germline V gene data show CDR1 as SGHTS and CDR2 as YDEGEE. This CDR3 spans 15 amino acids. The CDR3 region has the DNA TGTGCCAGCAGCTCCGGACAACGCTCCTACAATGAGCAGTTCTTC. This sequence encodes CASSSGQRSYNEQFF.